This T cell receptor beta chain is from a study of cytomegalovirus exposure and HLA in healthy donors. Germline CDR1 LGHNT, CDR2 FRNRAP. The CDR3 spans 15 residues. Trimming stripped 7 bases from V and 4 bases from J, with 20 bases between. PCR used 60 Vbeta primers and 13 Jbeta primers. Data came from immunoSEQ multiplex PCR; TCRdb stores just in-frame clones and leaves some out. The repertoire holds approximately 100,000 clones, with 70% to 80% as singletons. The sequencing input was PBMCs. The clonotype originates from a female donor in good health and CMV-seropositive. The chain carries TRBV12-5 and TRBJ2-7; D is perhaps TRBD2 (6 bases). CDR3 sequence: CASASGAPRGYEQYF. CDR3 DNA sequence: TGTGCTAGTGCCTCTGGTGCTCCTCGGGGGTACGAGCAGTACTTC.